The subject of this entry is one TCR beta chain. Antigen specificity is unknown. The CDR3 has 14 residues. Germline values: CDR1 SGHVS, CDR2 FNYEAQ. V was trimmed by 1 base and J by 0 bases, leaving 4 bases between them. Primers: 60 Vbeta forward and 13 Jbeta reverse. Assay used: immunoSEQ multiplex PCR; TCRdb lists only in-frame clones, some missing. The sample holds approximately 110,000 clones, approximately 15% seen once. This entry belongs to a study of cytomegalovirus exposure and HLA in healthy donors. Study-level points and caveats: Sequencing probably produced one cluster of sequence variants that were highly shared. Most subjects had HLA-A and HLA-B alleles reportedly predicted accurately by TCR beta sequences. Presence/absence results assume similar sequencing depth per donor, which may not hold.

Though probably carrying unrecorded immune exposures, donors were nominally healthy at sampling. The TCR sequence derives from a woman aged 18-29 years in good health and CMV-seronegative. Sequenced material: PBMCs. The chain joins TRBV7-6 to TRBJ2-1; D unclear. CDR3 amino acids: CASSLGSSYNEQFF. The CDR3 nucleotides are TGTGCCAGCAGCTTAGGGAGCTCCTACAATGAGCAGTTCTTC.